One and the same sample provided the 20 T cell receptor beta chains below, sequenced in a study of cytomegalovirus exposure and HLA in healthy donors. Only in-frame clones appear in the TCRdb table, and some are missing; sequencing was by immunoSEQ multiplex PCR. Of some 88,000 clones in the sample, 95% to 98% are singletons; the top ten hold 0.78%. The specimen was PBMCs. These receptors all stem from a man between 18 and 29 years old in good health and CMV-seronegative.

This clone was seen a single time. This chain links TRBV5-4 with TRBJ2-2, with D possibly being TRBD2 (5 bases). Trimming stripped 3 bases from V and 4 bases from J, with 13 bases between. The CDR3 has 15 residues. Germline V CDR1 and CDR2: SGHNT, YYREEE (reference sequence). CDR3 in DNA: TGTGCCAGCAGCTCAGCAGCGGTACGCACCGGGGAGCTGTTTTTT. This codes for CASSSAAVRTGELFF.

The chain joins TRBV18 to TRBJ1-1, with D hard to call. CDR1 KGHSH and CDR2 LQKENI come from the germline V gene. The CDR3 length is 12 residues. The V gene lost 2 bases and the J gene lost 4 bases, with 5 bases spanning the gap. CDR3 in DNA: TGTGCCAGCTCACCAACGGGCACTGAAGCTTTCTTT. This encodes CASSPTGTEAFF.

The rearrangement links TRBV7-9 to TRBJ2-1, with TRBD2 matching over 9 bases. This CDR3 is 19 amino acids long. J gave up 3 bases and V 8 bases, and 20 bases lay outside the gene matches. CDR1 SEHNR and CDR2 FQNEAQ come from the germline V gene (reference sequence). CDR3 DNA sequence: TGTGCCAGCTTCGGGGTGGGGCTAGCGGGAAACTCGGGCTACAATGAGCAGTTCTTC. Amino acid sequence: CASFGVGLAGNSGYNEQFF.

The V and J genes are TRBV4-1 and TRBJ1-2; possibly TRBD1 for D (5 bases). The CDR3 spans 14 residues. Trimming pared 2 bases from V and 4 bases from J, leaving 11 bases between. Germline assignment: CDR1 MGHRA and CDR2 YSYEKL. Here the CDR3 DNA reads TGCGCCAGCAGCCAACAAGGGGCGGTCTATGGCTACACCTTC. It encodes CASSQQGAVYGYTF.

This clone was detected only once. The chain joins TRBV5-1 to TRBJ2-2; a weak D match, TRBD1 (7 bases). The CDR3 loop spans 15 amino acids. The germline CDR1 and CDR2 sequences are SGHRS and YFSETQ. V was trimmed by 2 bases and J by 5 bases, leaving 13 bases between them. This chain's CDR3 is CASSLLPGGTGELFF. The CDR3 region has the DNA TGCGCCAGCAGCTTACTCCCAGGGGGGACCGGGGAGCTGTTTTTT.

The chain has TRBV10-1 and TRBJ2-5, with unresolved D. The CDR3 sequence is 15 residues long. The germline V gene has CDR1 WNHNN and CDR2 SYGVQD (reference sequence). V was clipped by 3 bases and J by 3 bases, with 14 bases between them. The CDR3 spells CASSDSGRIEETQYF. The CDR3 nucleotides read TGCGCCAGCAGTGATTCAGGCAGGATTGAAGAGACCCAGTACTTC.

V and J are TRBV7-2 and TRBJ2-1; TRBD2 agrees at 10 bases. The CDR3 has 15 amino acids. Germline V gene data show CDR1 as SGHTA and CDR2 as FQGNSA. The J segment lost 3 bases and the V segment lost 5 bases, leaving 4 bases of the junction unmatched. The CDR3 spells CASSGRTSGYNEQFF. The CDR3 DNA reads TGTGCCAGCAGCGGCAGGACTAGCGGCTACAATGAGCAGTTCTTC.

The chain recombines TRBV5-1 with TRBJ2-1; 7 bases line up with TRBD2. V dropped 5 bases and J dropped 0; count of bases not matched to a gene: 8. The V gene's germline CDR1 is SGHRS and CDR2 YFSETQ. The CDR3 consists of 16 residues. The CDR3 DNA reads TGCGCCAGCAGGCGACTGACTAGCAGCTCCTACAATGAGCAGTTCTTC. Protein sequence: CASRRLTSSSYNEQFF.

This clone was seen once. The V and J genes are TRBV4-3 and TRBJ1-1; 8 bases line up with TRBD1. CDR1 is LGHNA and CDR2 is YSLEER in the germline V gene. The CDR3 is 13 amino acids. Trimming took 8 bases from V and 3 from J; bases not matched to a gene: 5. CDR3 in amino acids: CASAPDRDTEAFF. The CDR3, as DNA: TGCGCCAGCGCGCCGGACAGGGACACTGAAGCTTTCTTT.

This chain joins TRBV7-2 and TRBJ2-5; 7 nucleotides line up with TRBD1. The germline CDR1 and CDR2 sequences are SGHTA and FQGNSA. Trimming removed 3 bases from V and 2 bases from J; junction bases left unmatched: 6. The CDR3 runs to 15 residues. The CDR3 sequence: CASSFRDSTQETQYF. DNA for the CDR3: TGTGCCAGCAGCTTCAGGGACAGCACTCAAGAGACCCAGTACTTC.

The chain uses TRBV7-6 and TRBJ2-1; 7 bases align to TRBD2. With 0 bases clipped from V and 8 bases from J, the junction kept 7 bases outside the gene matches. The CDR3 length is 15 residues. Germline CDR1 SGHVS, CDR2 FNYEAQ. The CDR3 coding sequence is TGTGCCAGCAGCTTAGCTGGCGGGAGTGGCTATGAGCAGTTCTTC. It yields the protein CASSLAGGSGYEQFF.

This chain uses TRBV6-1 with TRBJ2-7, with a weak D call TRBD1 (7 bases). The CDR3 has 14 residues. Germline loops: CDR1 MNHNS, CDR2 SASEGT. The V end was cut by 6 bases, the J end by 3 bases, with 15 bases between. The CDR3 sequence: CASSGGQGGYEQYV. In DNA form, the CDR3 reads TGTGCCAGCAGCGGAGGGCAGGGGGGCTACGAGCAGTACGTC.

J is TRBJ2-7 and V is TRBV6-5; 7 bases fit TRBD2. Trimming took 2 bases from V and 5 from J; bases not matched to a gene: 3. The V gene's germline CDR1 is MNHEY and CDR2 SVGAGI. This CDR3 is built from 13 residues. CDR3: CASSYRGVHEQYV. DNA for the CDR3: TGTGCCAGCAGTTACCGGGGGGTCCACGAGCAGTACGTC.

The chain links TRBV5-6 to TRBJ2-1; TRBD1 matches 9 bases. Trimming removed 2 bases from V and 13 bases from J; junction bases left unmatched: 7. The CDR3 is made up of 13 amino acids. Germline-derived CDR1 and CDR2 are SGHDT and YYEEEE. This chain's CDR3 is CASSFRGQGLQFF. CDR3 nucleotide sequence: TGTGCCAGCAGCTTTCGAGGACAGGGGCTACAGTTCTTC. The whole variable domain, filled in from reference TRBV5-6 and TRBJ2-1, reads DAGVTQSPTHLIKTRGQQVTLRCSPKSGHDTVSWYQQALGQGPQFIFQYYEEEERQRGNFPDRFSGHQFPNYSSELNVNALLLGDSALYLCASSFRGQGLQFFGPGTRLTVL.

The chain carries TRBV6-1 and TRBJ1-2, with TRBD1 as a possible D gene (5 bases). V lost 4 bases, J lost 6 bases, and 12 bases lay in between. CDR1 is MNHNS, CDR2 SASEGT, per germline. The CDR3 has 13 residues. The CDR3 region is CASSVGRVDGYTF. In DNA, the CDR3 is TGTGCCAGCAGTGTTGGCAGGGTCGATGGCTACACCTTC.

The chain has TRBV5-5 and TRBJ1-1, with a possible D match to TRBD1 (5 bases). Deletions cut 0 bases from V and 6 bases from J, with 27 bases between. The CDR3 runs to 19 residues. CDR1 is SGHKS and CDR2 is YYEKEE in the germline V gene (reference sequence). CDR3 DNA sequence: TGTGCCAGCAGCTTGGGGCCGCCACGATCGGTAGGAGCACAGGCTGAAGCTTTCTTT. This translates into CASSLGPPRSVGAQAEAFF.

V gene TRBV7-2 combines with J gene TRBJ2-3, with a possible D match to TRBD1 (5 bases). CDR1 and CDR2 (germline): SGHTA, FQGNSA. This CDR3 has 14 residues. The V gene lost 6 bases and the J gene lost 2 bases, with 12 bases spanning the gap. This CDR3 is CASRLTRVTDTQYF. The CDR3, as DNA: TGTGCCAGCAGGCTCACCAGGGTCACAGATACGCAGTATTTT.

The rearrangement joins TRBV6-1 to TRBJ1-3; weak D call: TRBD1 (5 bases). Germline V gene lookup returns CDR1 MNHNS and CDR2 SASEGT. There are 13 residues in the CDR3. The V end was cut by 6 bases, the J end by 0 bases, with 6 bases between. Here the CDR3 reads CASRQASGNTIYF. The CDR3 nucleotides read TGTGCCAGCAGACAGGCCTCTGGAAACACCATATATTTT.

The chain links TRBV9 to TRBJ1-1; D unresolved. Germline V gene data show CDR1 as SGDLS and CDR2 as YYNGEE. CDR3 length: 10 amino acids. Between the trimmed V and J ends, which lost 7 bases and 5 bases, there was a span of 6 bases. The CDR3 spells CASERTEAFF. CDR3 in DNA: TGTGCCAGCGAGAGGACTGAAGCTTTCTTT.

The chain recombines TRBV15 with TRBJ1-1; perhaps TRBD1 as D (5 bases). Germline CDR1 reads LNHNV; CDR2 reads YYDKDF (reference sequence). This CDR3 contains 14 residues. Between the trimmed V and J ends, which lost 1 base and 6 bases, there was a span of 12 bases. The CDR3 DNA sequence: TGTGCCACCAGCAGAGCCCCCAGGGTCGCTGAAGCTTTCTTT. Translation gives CATSRAPRVAEAFF.